The clone carrying this T cell receptor beta chain has at least ten counts. The antigen remains unidentified. The length of the CDR3 is 13 residues. CDR1 and CDR2 (germline): SGHTA, FQGNSA. The germline V and J ends were trimmed by 1 base and 3 bases, with 7 bases remaining between them. Each CDR3 protein is one row after TCRdb ran MiXCR on the reads. The data show roughly 250,000 distinct CDR3 sequences, about 12% seen once. This record belongs to a study of T cell repertoires in cytomegalovirus infection. Study observations and caveats: Dominating the ex vivo response were TCR beta clonotypes that were CMV-specific and HLA-C-restricted.

The source is a human donor in good health (CMV status not recorded). Some clones in this sample may be carry-over from other donors' samples. The chain is built from TRBV7-2 and TRBJ2-7, with D hard to call. The source material was PBMCs. DNA for the CDR3: TGTGCCAGCAGCTTAGACTCGGTCTACGAGCAGTACTTC. It yields the protein CASSLDSVYEQYF.